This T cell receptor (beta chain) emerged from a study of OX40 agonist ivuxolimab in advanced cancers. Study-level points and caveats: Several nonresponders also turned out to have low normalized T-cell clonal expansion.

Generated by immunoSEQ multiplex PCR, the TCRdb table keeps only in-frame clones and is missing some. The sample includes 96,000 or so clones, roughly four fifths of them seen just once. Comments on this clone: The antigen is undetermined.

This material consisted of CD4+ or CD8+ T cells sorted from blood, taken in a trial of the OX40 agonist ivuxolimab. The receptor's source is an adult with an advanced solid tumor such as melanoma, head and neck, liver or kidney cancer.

CDR3 nucleotides: TGTGCCAGCAGCCCGAGGGGTTCTGGCTACACCTTC. This encodes CASSPRGSGYTF. The rearrangement joins TRBV7-9 to TRBJ1-2; D may be TRBD1 (5 bases). In germline, CDR1 is SEHNR, CDR2 FQNEAQ (reference sequence). The CDR3 spans 12 residues. V was cut by 5 bases and J by 7 bases, with 11 bases left in between.